The TCR beta chain under discussion was sequenced for a study of tumor-infiltrating lymphocytes in oesophageal squamous cell carcinoma. Trimming shortened V by 1 base and J by 4 bases, and 22 bases separated the two germline ends. This CDR3 region has 18 residues. From germline, CDR1 is SGHDT and CDR2 YYEEEE. In TCRdb, the PCR reads were re-called with MiXCR into one record per CDR3 protein. The data hold roughly 11,000 distinct CDR3 sequences, with about 50% observed a single time. Sequencing was performed on esophageal tumor tissue. The chain uses TRBV5-6 and TRBJ2-3; possibly TRBD2 for D (5 bases). The receptor was derived from a male donor with esophageal squamous cell carcinoma. The DNA for the CDR3 is TGTGCCAGCAGCTTGTCCCGAATTGAGGCTAGCCCACCAGATACGCAGTATTTT. Protein sequence: CASSLSRIEASPPDTQYF.